What follows are 6 T cell receptor beta chains derived from one specimen sequenced in a study of cytomegalovirus exposure and HLA in healthy donors. It was with 60 Vbeta and 13 Jbeta primers that the PCR ran. Generated by immunoSEQ multiplex PCR, the TCRdb table keeps only in-frame clones and is missing some. The profile shows more than 200,000 clones, about three quarters of them singletons. Material for sequencing was PBMCs. The receptors shown here come from a man between 18 and 35 years old in good health and CMV-seronegative.

The V call is TRBV28, the J call TRBJ2-7, with TRBD1 identical over 7 bases. The V and J ends lost 6 bases and 1 base, in that order; junction bases with no gene match: 9. The CDR3 is 15 residues long. Per germline, CDR1 MDHEN and CDR2 SYDVKM. CDR3 region: CASRATGFASYEQYF. The CDR3 DNA sequence: TGTGCCAGCAGGGCGACAGGGTTCGCGTCCTACGAGCAGTACTTC. Variable domain in full (rest from reference TRBV28 and TRBJ2-7): DVKVTQSSRYLVKRTGEKVFLECVQDMDHENMFWYRQDPGLGLRLIYFSYDVKMKEKGDIPEGYSVSREKKERFSLILESASTNQTSMYLCASRATGFASYEQYFGPGTRLTVT.

The V call is TRBV19, the J call TRBJ1-2; 8 nucleotides line up with TRBD1. CDR3 size: 18 residues. V shed 6 bases, J shed 4 bases, and the junction held 19 bases outside the gene matches. The germline CDR1 and CDR2 sequences are LNHDA and SQIVND (reference sequence). The DNA of the CDR3 is TGTGCCAGTAGACCCAATGCCCTAAGACAGGGGAACGGCTATGGCTACACCTTC. Translated, it gives CASRPNALRQGNGYGYTF.

The V and J genes are TRBV4-2 and TRBJ2-5; TRBD2 aligns across 7 bases. Per the germline V gene, CDR1 is LGHNA and CDR2 is YNFKEQ. V lost 3 bases, J lost 5 bases, and 9 bases stayed unmatched. The CDR3 contains 15 residues. CDR3: CASSQLGGSAETQYF. CDR3 coding DNA: TGTGCCAGCAGCCAGTTGGGCGGGAGCGCTGAGACCCAGTACTTC.

This clone was seen a single time. This rearrangement joins TRBV14 to TRBJ2-5; the match to TRBD1 covers 11 bases. CDR3 length: 16 residues. Germline trimming cut 3 bases from V and 5 bases from J; bases unmatched to any gene: 8. Germline V gene data show CDR1 as SGHDN and CDR2 as FVKESK. DNA for the CDR3: TGTGCCAGCAGCCATCGCGCGGGACAGGGGGAGGAGACCCAGTACTTC. It translates to CASSHRAGQGEETQYF.

The chain joins TRBV4-2 to TRBJ1-4; D gene unclear. Germline V gene sequence: CDR1 LGHNA, CDR2 YNFKEQ. Trimming took 0 bases from V and 7 from J, leaving 12 bases between them. This CDR3 is 15 amino acids long. The CDR3 is CASSQEGGRGEKLFF. The CDR3 DNA reads TGTGCCAGCAGCCAAGAGGGAGGGAGAGGTGAAAAACTGTTTTTT.

The J gene is TRBJ2-7, the V gene TRBV29-1; D possibly corresponds to TRBD1 (5 bases). Trimming cost V 4 bases and J 2 bases, with 12 bases left between them. The germline V gene encodes CDR1 SQVTM and CDR2 ANQGSEA. The CDR3 extends over 13 amino acids. CDR3 DNA sequence: TGCAGCGTTGCGCAGGGTTTAGCCTACGAGCAGTACTTC. Translation gives CSVAQGLAYEQYF.